Many counts were recorded for the clone carrying this TCR beta chain. Losses at the gene ends were 8 bases for V and 3 bases for J; bases not matched to a gene: 6. CDR3 length equals 13 residues. The germline V gene has CDR1 SGHRS and CDR2 YFSETQ. Naive CD4+ T cells were purified with Tregs depleted by CD25. In TCRdb, the 5' RACE reads were re-called with MiXCR into one record per CDR3 protein. Of approximately 31,000 distinct CDR3 sequences in the sample, about 26% were seen once. The specimen was naive CD4+ T cells sorted from a lymph node. The subset: naive CD4+ T cells, CD4+CD45RA+CD25-. This receptor was obtained from a female donor with breast cancer. The V gene is TRBV5-1, the J gene TRBJ1-2, with 8 bases identical to TRBD1. CDR3 nucleotides: TGCGCCAGGGACAGGGCCTGGGACTATGGCTACACCTTC. It translates to CARDRAWDYGYTF.